This is a list of T cell receptor beta chains from one sample in a study of T cell repertoires in aging, cancer and after chemotherapy. TCRdb passed the multiplex PCR reads through MiXCR, listing each CDR3 protein once. The data show some 2,700 distinct CDR3 sequences, 25% seen once. The specimen was blood. These receptor sequences come from a human donor with a solid tumor. CDR3s include the opening cysteine and the closing phenylalanine or tryptophan. A D gene is named only where the DNA matches it firmly. Size is omitted from some rows. Given values are once, few, many or a class for expanded clones.

clone size: medium-sized
J gene: TRBJ2-5
V gene: TRBV12-3/TRBV12-4
D gene: NA
CDR3 DNA: TGTGCCAGCAGTTCGGCCCGGGGATGGGAGACCCAGTACTTC
CDR3 protein: CASSSARGWETQYF

clone size: few
J gene: TRBJ2-2
V gene: TRBV28
D gene: NA
CDR3 DNA: TGTGCCAGCAGTTCCACCGGGGAGCTGTTTTTT
CDR3 protein: CASSSTGELFF

clone size: medium-sized
J gene: TRBJ2-7
V gene: TRBV5-6
D gene: TRBD1
CDR3 DNA: TGTGCCAGCAGCTGGGGACAGGGCTCCTACGAGCAGTACTTC
CDR3 protein: CASSWGQGSYEQYF

clone size: few
J gene: TRBJ1-3
V gene: TRBV7-2
D gene: NA
CDR3 DNA: TGTGCCAGCAGCTTAGGAATCCCCGGAAGGACCGGTGGAAACACCATATATTTT
CDR3 protein: CASSLGIPGRTGGNTIYF

clone size: medium-sized
J gene: TRBJ1-3
V gene: TRBV30
D gene: NA
CDR3 DNA: TGTGCCTGGAGTTTCCGGACCTCTGGAAACACCATATATTTT
CDR3 protein: CAWSFRTSGNTIYF

clone size: NA
J gene: TRBJ2-4
V gene: TRBV30
D gene: NA
CDR3 DNA: TGTGCCTGGAGTGGAGGAAGTCTAGCCAAAAACATTCAGTACTTC
CDR3 protein: CAWSGGSLAKNIQYF

clone size: few
J gene: TRBJ2-3
V gene: TRBV13
D gene: TRBD1
CDR3 DNA: TGTGCCAGCAGCTTAGTTGGACAGGGGGCCGCGGTTTGGGGCACAGATACGCAGTATTTT
CDR3 protein: CASSLVGQGAAVWGTDTQYF

clone size: NA
J gene: TRBJ2-7
V gene: TRBV6-1
D gene: TRBD2
CDR3 DNA: TGTGCCAGCAAAGCTAGCGGGGGGGCGATCGAGCAGTACTTC
CDR3 protein: CASKASGGAIEQYF

clone size: once
J gene: TRBJ1-4
V gene: TRBV12-3/TRBV12-4
D gene: TRBD1
CDR3 DNA: TGTGCCAGCAGTCCCAGGGGGGAAGCTGAAAAACTGTTTTTT
CDR3 protein: CASSPRGEAEKLFF

clone size: NA
J gene: TRBJ2-5
V gene: TRBV20-1
D gene: TRBD2
CDR3 DNA: TGCAGTGCTAGTGTTGCTAGCGGGGTTCAAGAGACCCAGTACTTC
CDR3 protein: CSASVASGVQETQYF

clone size: NA
J gene: TRBJ1-1
V gene: TRBV10-3
D gene: TRBD1
CDR3 DNA: TGTGCCATACAGGGGCCCATGAACACTGAAGCTTTCTTT
CDR3 protein: CAIQGPMNTEAFF

clone size: medium-sized
J gene: TRBJ1-2
V gene: TRBV29-1
D gene: NA
CDR3 DNA: TGCAGCGTTGATTCGGGAAGGAGAAACTATGGCTACACCTTC
CDR3 protein: CSVDSGRRNYGYTF

clone size: NA
J gene: TRBJ2-7
V gene: TRBV5-5
D gene: TRBD1
CDR3 DNA: TGTGCCAGCAGCACCGGGACAGGGGGTTTCTACGAGCAGTACTTC
CDR3 protein: CASSTGTGGFYEQYF

clone size: NA
J gene: TRBJ2-2
V gene: TRBV20-1
D gene: NA
CDR3 DNA: TGCAGTGCTAGAACGGCACAGGCGATCACCGGGGAGCTGTTTTTT
CDR3 protein: CSARTAQAITGELFF

clone size: large
J gene: TRBJ1-6
V gene: TRBV29-1
D gene: TRBD1
CDR3 DNA: TGCAGCGTTGGACAGGGTTCCAATTCACCCCTCCACTTT
CDR3 protein: CSVGQGSNSPLHF

clone size: NA
J gene: TRBJ2-1
V gene: TRBV24-1
D gene: NA
CDR3 DNA: TGTGCCACCAGTGATAACAATGAGCAGTTCTTC
CDR3 protein: CATSDNNEQFF

clone size: NA
J gene: TRBJ1-2
V gene: TRBV5-5
D gene: TRBD1
CDR3 DNA: TGTGCCAGCAGCCCAATCGGAACAGGGGTCTATGGCTACACCTTC
CDR3 protein: CASSPIGTGVYGYTF

clone size: medium-sized
J gene: TRBJ2-5
V gene: TRBV11-1
D gene: TRBD2
CDR3 DNA: TGTGCCAGCAGCTACCTCGGACTAGCGGCCCAAGAGACCCAGTACTTC
CDR3 protein: CASSYLGLAAQETQYF

clone size: medium-sized
J gene: TRBJ2-3
V gene: TRBV6-1
D gene: TRBD1
CDR3 DNA: TGTGCCAGCAGTTCAGCCTCCGGGACAGGACGCACAGATACGCAGTATTTT
CDR3 protein: CASSSASGTGRTDTQYF

clone size: NA
J gene: TRBJ2-3
V gene: TRBV20-1
D gene: TRBD2
CDR3 DNA: TGCAGTGCCACTGGGACTAGCGGGGCTAGCACAGATACGCAGTATTTT
CDR3 protein: CSATGTSGASTDTQYF

clone size: medium-sized
J gene: TRBJ2-3
V gene: TRBV5-6
D gene: NA
CDR3 DNA: TGTGCCAGCAGCTTGGCCGGAAGGGGAATCACAGATACGCAGTATTTT
CDR3 protein: CASSLAGRGITDTQYF

clone size: medium-sized
J gene: TRBJ2-1
V gene: TRBV30
D gene: NA
CDR3 DNA: TGTGCCTGGAGCCCTAGCTACAATGAGCAGTTCTTC
CDR3 protein: CAWSPSYNEQFF

clone size: few
J gene: TRBJ1-5
V gene: TRBV7-2
D gene: NA
CDR3 DNA: TGTGCCAGCAGCTTAGGACACCGGCAGCCCCAGCATTTT
CDR3 protein: CASSLGHRQPQHF

clone size: few
J gene: TRBJ2-1
V gene: TRBV11-1
D gene: NA
CDR3 DNA: TGTGCCAGCAGTCGGGTGCGCGGTGAGCAGTTCTTC
CDR3 protein: CASSRVRGEQFF

clone size: large
J gene: TRBJ2-3
V gene: TRBV7-6
D gene: NA
CDR3 DNA: TGTGCCAGCAGCTACCAGATATCAGAGAGCAGCACAGATACGCAGTATTTT
CDR3 protein: CASSYQISESSTDTQYF

clone size: large
J gene: TRBJ2-2
V gene: TRBV7-2
D gene: NA
CDR3 DNA: TGTGCCAGCAGCTTAGCGCTTACAGGGTATGGATCGGGAGCCACCGGGGAGCTGTTTTTT
CDR3 protein: CASSLALTGYGSGATGELFF

clone size: large
J gene: TRBJ2-6
V gene: TRBV29-1
D gene: NA
CDR3 DNA: TGCAGCGTTCGAGTCTCTGGGGCCAACGTCCTGACTTTC
CDR3 protein: CSVRVSGANVLTF

clone size: NA
J gene: TRBJ2-2
V gene: TRBV20-1
D gene: NA
CDR3 DNA: TGCAGTGCCCGGGGACAGAACACCGGGGAGCTGTTTTTT
CDR3 protein: CSARGQNTGELFF

clone size: few
J gene: TRBJ1-5
V gene: TRBV6-6
D gene: TRBD1
CDR3 DNA: TGTGCCAGCAGACGACAGGGGGCGAAATCCCAACAGCATTTT
CDR3 protein: CASRRQGAKSQQHF

clone size: large
J gene: TRBJ2-1
V gene: TRBV29-1
D gene: NA
CDR3 DNA: TGCAGCGCCGGCGAAAGGAATGAGCAGTTCTTC
CDR3 protein: CSAGERNEQFF

clone size: medium-sized
J gene: TRBJ1-5
V gene: TRBV29-1
D gene: TRBD1
CDR3 DNA: TGCAGCGTAGGAAGGGGGCAAGATCAGCCCCAGCATTTT
CDR3 protein: CSVGRGQDQPQHF

clone size: few
J gene: TRBJ2-2
V gene: TRBV4-3
D gene: TRBD2
CDR3 DNA: TGCGCCAGCAGCCAAACTAGCGGTAGGGACACCGGGGAGCTGTTTTTT
CDR3 protein: CASSQTSGRDTGELFF

clone size: NA
J gene: TRBJ2-3
V gene: TRBV30
D gene: NA
CDR3 DNA: TGTGCCTGGAGTGCCGACAGGCCGGGGGATACGCAGTATTTT
CDR3 protein: CAWSADRPGDTQYF

clone size: NA
J gene: TRBJ2-7
V gene: TRBV2
D gene: NA
CDR3 DNA: TGTGCCAGCCTTATGGACACGTACGAGCAGTACTTC
CDR3 protein: CASLMDTYEQYF

clone size: few
J gene: TRBJ2-1
V gene: TRBV20-1
D gene: TRBD2
CDR3 DNA: TGCAGTGCTAGACCGATAGCGGGGGCCGGCAATGAGCAGTTCTTC
CDR3 protein: CSARPIAGAGNEQFF

clone size: NA
J gene: TRBJ1-2
V gene: TRBV30
D gene: NA
CDR3 DNA: TGTGCCTGGAAGGACAGACCCCTGGACCCTAACTATGGCTACACCTTC
CDR3 protein: CAWKDRPLDPNYGYTF

clone size: few
J gene: TRBJ2-3
V gene: TRBV4-3
D gene: NA
CDR3 DNA: TGCGCCAGCAGATCAGACCAACTAGAACACCCTAGCACAGATACGCAGTATTTT
CDR3 protein: CASRSDQLEHPSTDTQYF

clone size: medium-sized
J gene: TRBJ1-1
V gene: TRBV30
D gene: NA
CDR3 DNA: TGTGCCTGGAGTGACAGATCTGAAGCTTTCTTT
CDR3 protein: CAWSDRSEAFF

clone size: few
J gene: TRBJ2-5
V gene: TRBV14
D gene: NA
CDR3 DNA: TGTGCCAGCAGCCAAGCGGCGTCATCGACCCAGTACTTC
CDR3 protein: CASSQAASSTQYF

clone size: once
J gene: TRBJ1-4
V gene: TRBV20-1
D gene: NA
CDR3 DNA: TGCAGTGTTAAGGGGCCGCCAGACTCTAATGAAAAACTGTTTTTT
CDR3 protein: CSVKGPPDSNEKLFF

clone size: few
J gene: TRBJ2-3
V gene: TRBV4-2
D gene: NA
CDR3 DNA: TGTGCCAGCAGCCAAGAGACCCCGGGAGATACGCAGTATTTT
CDR3 protein: CASSQETPGDTQYF

clone size: large
J gene: TRBJ2-4
V gene: TRBV29-1
D gene: NA
CDR3 DNA: TGCAGCGTTGCTAGGGCGGAGATTCAGTACTTC
CDR3 protein: CSVARAEIQYF

clone size: NA
J gene: TRBJ1-1
V gene: TRBV11-1
D gene: NA
CDR3 DNA: TGTGCCAGCACCCGTCTAGGGGCAGGAACCACTGAAGCTTTCTTT
CDR3 protein: CASTRLGAGTTEAFF

clone size: NA
J gene: TRBJ2-1
V gene: TRBV20-1
D gene: NA
CDR3 DNA: TGCAGTGCTAGCCCCTCGGGAAGGAATGAGCAGTTCTTC
CDR3 protein: CSASPSGRNEQFF

clone size: NA
J gene: TRBJ1-3
V gene: TRBV6-1
D gene: TRBD1
CDR3 DNA: TGTGCCAGCAGTGCAGGGGGCAGTCCTGGAAACACCATATATTTT
CDR3 protein: CASSAGGSPGNTIYF

clone size: once
J gene: TRBJ1-6
V gene: TRBV11-1
D gene: NA
CDR3 DNA: TGTGCCAGCAGCTTAGATCGGACGGGAAATTCACCCCTCCACTTT
CDR3 protein: CASSLDRTGNSPLHF

clone size: few
J gene: TRBJ2-7
V gene: TRBV4-3
D gene: TRBD1
CDR3 DNA: TGCGCCAGCAGCCAAGATATAGGGACAGGGATCTACGAGCAGTACTTC
CDR3 protein: CASSQDIGTGIYEQYF

clone size: medium-sized
J gene: TRBJ1-2
V gene: TRBV19
D gene: TRBD1
CDR3 DNA: TGTGCCAGTGTCGGACAGGGGGCGTTTTTATATGGCTACACCTTC
CDR3 protein: CASVGQGAFLYGYTF

clone size: NA
J gene: TRBJ2-7
V gene: TRBV7-9
D gene: TRBD2
CDR3 DNA: TGTGCCAGCAGCCGCCAGGAGCGGGAGTACGAGCAGTACTTC
CDR3 protein: CASSRQEREYEQYF

clone size: NA
J gene: TRBJ1-5
V gene: TRBV19
D gene: NA
CDR3 DNA: TGTGCCAGTAGTATAGTTAGGTATAGCAATCAGCCCCAGCATTTT
CDR3 protein: CASSIVRYSNQPQHF

clone size: few
J gene: TRBJ2-7
V gene: TRBV6-1
D gene: TRBD1
CDR3 DNA: TGTGCCAGCAGTGAATTGGAAGGGACAGGGGCCTACGAGCAGTACTTC
CDR3 protein: CASSELEGTGAYEQYF

clone size: large
J gene: TRBJ1-1
V gene: TRBV14
D gene: TRBD1
CDR3 DNA: TGTGCCAGCAGCCAGGACAGGGAGGGTGAAGCTTTCTTT
CDR3 protein: CASSQDREGEAFF

clone size: NA
J gene: TRBJ1-5
V gene: TRBV18
D gene: NA
CDR3 DNA: TGTGCCAGCTCACCTGGCGTATATCAGCCCCAGCATTTT
CDR3 protein: CASSPGVYQPQHF

clone size: large
J gene: TRBJ1-1
V gene: TRBV30
D gene: TRBD1
CDR3 DNA: TGTGCCTGGAGTGCTCCCAGGGGGCGGACCACTGAAGCTTTCTTT
CDR3 protein: CAWSAPRGRTTEAFF

clone size: medium-sized
J gene: TRBJ2-7
V gene: TRBV29-1
D gene: TRBD2
CDR3 DNA: TGCAGCGTTGAAGATACTAGCGGGAGGGCCGGCAGACGGCCCTACGAGCAGTACTTC
CDR3 protein: CSVEDTSGRAGRRPYEQYF